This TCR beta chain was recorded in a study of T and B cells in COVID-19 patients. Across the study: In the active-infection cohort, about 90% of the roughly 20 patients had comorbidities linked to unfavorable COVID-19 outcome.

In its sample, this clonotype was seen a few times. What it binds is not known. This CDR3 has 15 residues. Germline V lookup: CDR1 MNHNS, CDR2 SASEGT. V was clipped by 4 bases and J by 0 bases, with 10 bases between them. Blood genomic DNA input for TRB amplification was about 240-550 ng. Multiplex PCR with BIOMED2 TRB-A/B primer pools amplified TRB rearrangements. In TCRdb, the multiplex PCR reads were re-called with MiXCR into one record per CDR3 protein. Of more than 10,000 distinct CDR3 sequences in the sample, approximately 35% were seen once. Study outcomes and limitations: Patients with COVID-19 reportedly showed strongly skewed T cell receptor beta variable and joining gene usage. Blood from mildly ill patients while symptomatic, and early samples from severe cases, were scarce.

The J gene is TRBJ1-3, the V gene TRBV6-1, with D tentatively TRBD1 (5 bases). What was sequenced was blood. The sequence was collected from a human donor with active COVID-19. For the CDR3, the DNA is TGTGCCAGCAGTGCAATAGGGGCCTCTGGAAACACCATATATTTT. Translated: CASSAIGASGNTIYF.